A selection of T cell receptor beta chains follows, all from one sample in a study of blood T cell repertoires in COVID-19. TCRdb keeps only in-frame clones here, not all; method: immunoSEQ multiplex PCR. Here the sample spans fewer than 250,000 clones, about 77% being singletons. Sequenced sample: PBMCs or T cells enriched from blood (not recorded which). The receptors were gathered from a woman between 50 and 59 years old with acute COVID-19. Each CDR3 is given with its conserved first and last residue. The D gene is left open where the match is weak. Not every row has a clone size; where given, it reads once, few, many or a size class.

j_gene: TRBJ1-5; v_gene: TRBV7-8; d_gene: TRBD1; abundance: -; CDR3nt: TGTGCCAGCAGCTACAGGGGGGGCCAGCCCCAGCATTTT; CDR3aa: CASSYRGGQPQHF
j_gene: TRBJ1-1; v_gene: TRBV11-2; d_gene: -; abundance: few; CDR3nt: TGTGCCAGCAGCTTAGAGCTGGGGGTGGGGAGGATGAACACTGAAGCTTTCTTT; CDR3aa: CASSLELGVGRMNTEAFF
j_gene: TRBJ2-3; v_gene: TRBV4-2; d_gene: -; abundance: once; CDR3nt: TGTGCCAGCAGCCAAGATCCTCCGGGGTATACGCAGTATTTT; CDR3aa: CASSQDPPGYTQYF
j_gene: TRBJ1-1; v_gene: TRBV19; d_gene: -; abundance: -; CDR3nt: TGTGCCAGTAGTATCGACGAGGATACTGAAGCTTTCTTT; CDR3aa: CASSIDEDTEAFF
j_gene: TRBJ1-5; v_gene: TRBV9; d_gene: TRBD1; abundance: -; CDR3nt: TGTGCCAGCAGCGCCCGGGACAGTCCTAATCAGCCCCAGCATTTT; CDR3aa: CASSARDSPNQPQHF
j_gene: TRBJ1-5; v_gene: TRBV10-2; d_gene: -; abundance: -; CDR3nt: TGCGCCAGCAGTGAGTCCGGCAGGGGAGATCAGCCCCAGCATTTT; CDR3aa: CASSESGRGDQPQHF
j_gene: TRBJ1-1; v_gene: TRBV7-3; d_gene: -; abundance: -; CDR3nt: TGTGCCAGCAGTCGCCAGACCGGGACTGAAGCTTTCTTT; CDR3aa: CASSRQTGTEAFF
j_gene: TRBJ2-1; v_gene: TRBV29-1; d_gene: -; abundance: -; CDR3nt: TGCAGCGTTGAAGATAGGAGGGGGGGACGAAATGAGCAGTTCTTC; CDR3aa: CSVEDRRGGRNEQFF
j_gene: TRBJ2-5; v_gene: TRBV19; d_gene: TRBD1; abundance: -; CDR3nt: TGTGCCAGTAGGGCAGACAGGGCTGGAGAGACCCAGTACTTC; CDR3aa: CASRADRAGETQYF
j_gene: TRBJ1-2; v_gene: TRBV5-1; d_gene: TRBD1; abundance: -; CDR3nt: TGCGCCAGCAGCTTGGGGACAGGGTTGAACTATGGCTACACCTTC; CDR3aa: CASSLGTGLNYGYTF
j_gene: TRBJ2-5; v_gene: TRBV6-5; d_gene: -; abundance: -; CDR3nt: TGTGCCAGCAGTTACTTCGGGGAAGAGACCCAGTACTTC; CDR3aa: CASSYFGEETQYF
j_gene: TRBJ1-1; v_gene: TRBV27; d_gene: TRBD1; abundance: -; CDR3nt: TGTGCCAGCAGTTCACAGGGGACAATTGCTGAAGCTTTCTTT; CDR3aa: CASSSQGTIAEAFF
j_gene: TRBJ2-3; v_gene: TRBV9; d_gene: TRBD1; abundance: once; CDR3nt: TGTGCCAGCAGCGTAGCACAGGGGGCAGATACGCAGTATTTT; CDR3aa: CASSVAQGADTQYF
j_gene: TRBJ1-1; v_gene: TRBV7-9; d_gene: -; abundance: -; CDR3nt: TGTGCCAGCAGCCGGACAAGGTCGGGGGGAAGCACTGAAGCTTTCTTT; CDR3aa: CASSRTRSGGSTEAFF
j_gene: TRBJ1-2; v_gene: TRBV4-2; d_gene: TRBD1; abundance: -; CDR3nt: TGTGCCAGCAGCCAATCCGGGACAGGAGCCTATGGCTACACCTTC; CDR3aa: CASSQSGTGAYGYTF
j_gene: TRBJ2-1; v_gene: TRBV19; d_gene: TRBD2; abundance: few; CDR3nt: TGTGCCAGTAGTATAAGGGTGGGACTAGCGGGGGGGCGAACCCGCAATGAGCAGTTCTTC; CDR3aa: CASSIRVGLAGGRTRNEQFF
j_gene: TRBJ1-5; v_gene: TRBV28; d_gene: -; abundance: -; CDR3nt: TGTGCCAGCAGTACCCCGAGTGCCGGGGGGGGCAATCAGCCCCAGCATTTT; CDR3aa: CASSTPSAGGGNQPQHF